A single T cell receptor beta chain is shown here with its context. Its antigen is as yet unknown. This CDR3 has 15 residues. Germline CDR1 reads LNHDA; CDR2 reads SQIVND (reference sequence). With UMI labels, 5' RACE was used to prepare the TRB cDNA libraries. TCRdb re-called the 5' RACE reads, yielding one record per CDR3 amino acid sequence without DNA. Its clone listing holds tens of thousands of distinct CDR3 sequences. The data stem from a study of CXCR3-negative and CXCR3-positive naive CD8 T cells. Overall study: Summed over all libraries, TRB reads came to 130 million to 150 million, with about 1.5 +/- 0.3 million per library.

Study-level results: Memory, not naive, CXCR3-negative and CXCR3-positive cells differed in TRBV-TRBJ usage. Researchers report CXCR3 expression partially decreased after cryopreservation, with fresh PBMCs used in most assays. For memory CD8+ cells diversity was much lower, but both naive subsets had comparably high diversity.

The chain combines TRBV19 with TRBJ2-1; no DNA is available, so the TRBD2 call from TCRdb remains unchecked. The sequence derives from a human donor in good health. Some clones in this sample may be carry-over from other donors' samples. The material sequenced was memory CD8+ T cells from blood. The CDR3 here is CASSIDLAGANEQFF.